Here is one TCR beta chain with its context. Every bit of the isolated RNA underwent reverse transcription, so sequencing read expressed TCRB transcripts. Sequencing used immunoSEQ multiplex PCR; TCRdb keeps in-frame clones, though not all of them. The sample contains hundreds of thousands of clones, roughly 12% of which appear only once. This sample is drawn from a study of beta chain features in type 1 diabetes. The CDR3 spans 12 residues. Between the trimmed V and J ends, which lost 4 bases and 6 bases, there was a span of 9 bases. CDR1 is SQVTM and CDR2 is ANQGSEA in the germline V gene. V usage is TRBV29-1 and J usage is TRBJ2-2, with D possibly matching TRBD1 (5 bases). Sequenced material: naive CD4+ T cells from blood. This TCR was recovered from a man aged 18 to 35 in good health. CDR3 region: CSVGRVAGELFF. The CDR3 DNA is TGCAGCGTTGGCAGGGTGGCCGGGGAGCTGTTTTTT.